These 9 T cell receptor beta chains share one sample of origin, sequenced in a study of somatic mutations in cytotoxic T cells in rheumatoid arthritis. Sequencing was performed with immunoSEQ multiplex PCR; in TCRdb, only in-frame clones are kept and a portion is missing. The sample consists of 15,000 to 20,000 clones, around 80% of them appearing once. Sequencing was performed on CD8+ T cells sorted from blood. The origin of the receptors is a woman aged 45 to 65 with rheumatoid arthritis.

The V gene is TRBV14, the J gene TRBJ1-2, with 7 bases aligning to TRBD1. Germline assignment: CDR1 SGHDN and CDR2 FVKESK. The CDR3 extends over 13 amino acids. J gave up 4 bases and V 4 bases, and 3 bases lay outside the gene matches. The CDR3 loop is CASSPQGVYGYTF. Written as DNA, the CDR3 is TGTGCCAGCAGCCCCCAGGGGGTCTATGGCTACACCTTC. Variable domain in full (rest from reference TRBV14 and TRBJ1-2): EAGVTQFPSHSVIEKGQTVTLRCDPISGHDNLYWYRRVMGKEIKFLLHFVKESKQDESGMPNNRFLAERTGGTYSTLKVQPAELEDSGVYFCASSPQGVYGYTFGSGTRLTVV.

This chain joins TRBV7-9 and TRBJ2-5; 9 nucleotides agree with TRBD2. The germline V gene encodes CDR1 SEHNR and CDR2 FQNEAQ (reference sequence). V dropped 2 bases and J dropped 4; count of bases not matched to a gene: 11. The CDR3 contains 17 residues. CDR3 protein: CASSLFQGGGAGETQYF. The CDR3 nucleotides read TGTGCCAGCAGCTTATTTCAAGGCGGGGGGGCCGGAGAGACCCAGTACTTC.

The chain combines TRBV4-3 with TRBJ1-3; TRBD1 might be the D (6 bases). V shed 3 bases and J shed 0 bases, with 12 bases lying between them. Germline CDR1 reads LGHNA; CDR2 reads YSLEER. The CDR3 has 16 residues. CDR3 in DNA: TGCGCCAGCAGCCAGACTTTGGACAGCTCTGGAAACACCATATATTTT. This gives the protein CASSQTLDSSGNTIYF.

This clone was counted between two and nine times. This chain joins TRBV19 and TRBJ2-1; 9 bases are a match to TRBD2. V trimming: 4 bases; J trimming: 7 bases; junction bases outside the gene matches: 8. Germline CDR1 and CDR2: LNHDA and SQIVND (reference sequence). This CDR3 spans 15 amino acids. CDR3 region: CASSSNSGSLNEQFF. As DNA, the CDR3 is TGTGCCAGTAGTAGCAATAGCGGGAGTCTGAATGAGCAGTTCTTC.

The chain employs TRBV5-8 and TRBJ2-1, with TRBD2 matching over 7 bases. Germline V gene data show CDR1 as SGHTS and CDR2 as YDEGEE. The V and J ends lost 1 base and 7 bases, in that order; junction bases with no gene match: 2. The CDR3 is 13 amino acids. The CDR3 bases are TGTGCCAGCAGCTTGAGTAGCGGGAATGAGCAGTTCTTC. It translates to CASSLSSGNEQFF.

With respect to this clone: Mismatch with germline at one junction end may stem from a read error. The rearrangement links TRBV7-7 to TRBJ2-7; 7 nucleotides agree with TRBD2. Germline-derived CDR1 and CDR2 are SSHAT and FNYEAQ (reference sequence). This CDR3 spans 13 amino acids. The CDR3 reads CASSLERGHEQYF. CDR3 DNA sequence: TGTGCTAGCAGCTTAGAGCGGGGCCACGAGCAGTACTTC.

The chain has TRBV7-6 and TRBJ2-7; possible D gene TRBD2, 6 bases. V dropped 5 bases and J dropped 0 bases, with 14 bases sitting between them. This CDR3 is built from 15 residues. The germline gives CDR1 SGHVS, CDR2 FNYEAQ. The CDR3 coding sequence is TGTGCCAGCAGCCCCAGAGCGGGCCCCTCCTACGAGCAGTACTTC. It encodes CASSPRAGPSYEQYF.

The chain joins TRBV7-9 to TRBJ2-1, with D possibly being TRBD2 (5 bases). This CDR3 comprises 11 residues. From germline, CDR1 is SEHNR and CDR2 FQNEAQ (reference sequence). V was shortened by 5 bases and J by 8 bases, with 7 bases between the two germline ends. The CDR3 DNA reads as TGTGCCAGCAGCCTCGGGGATGAGCAGTTCTTC. Protein product: CASSLGDEQFF.

The V and J genes are TRBV13 and TRBJ2-7, with 7 bases matching TRBD1. J lost 3 bases, V lost 6 bases, and 8 bases had no gene match. Germline assignment: CDR1 PRHDT and CDR2 FYEKMQ (reference sequence). This CDR3 is 14 amino acids long. The CDR3 sequence is CASRFRGSDYEQYF. The CDR3 DNA sequence: TGTGCCAGCAGATTCAGGGGGTCGGACTACGAGCAGTACTTC.